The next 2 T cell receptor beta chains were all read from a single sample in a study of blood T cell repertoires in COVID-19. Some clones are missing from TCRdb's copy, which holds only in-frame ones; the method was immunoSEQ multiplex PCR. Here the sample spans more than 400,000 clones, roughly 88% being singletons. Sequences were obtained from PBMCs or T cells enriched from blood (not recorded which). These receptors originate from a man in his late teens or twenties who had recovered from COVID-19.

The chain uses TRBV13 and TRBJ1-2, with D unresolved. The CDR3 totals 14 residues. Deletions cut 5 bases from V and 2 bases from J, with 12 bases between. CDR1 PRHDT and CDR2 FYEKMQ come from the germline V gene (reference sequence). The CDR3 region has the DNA TGTGCCAGCAGCCCCTTGAGAAGCAACTATGGCTACACCTTC. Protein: CASSPLRSNYGYTF.

The CDR3 spells CASSHTSGSSEQYF. The CDR3 nucleotides read TGTGCCAGCAGCCATACTAGCGGGAGCTCTGAGCAGTACTTC. V and J are TRBV3-1 (or the pseudogene TRBV3-2) and TRBJ2-7; 11 bases map to TRBD2. CDR3 length equals 14 residues. Germline CDR1 and CDR2: LGHDT and YNNKEL (reference sequence). Trimming at V came to 3 bases and at J to 7 bases, leaving 5 bases not matched to a gene.